This entry lists 10 T cell receptor beta chains sequenced from one sample in a study of shared clonotypes between healthy human individuals (dated by TCRdb to 2020 to 2021). Libraries were constructed by the immunoSEQ multiplex PCR assay. TCRdb obtained this table from immuneACCESS and retained in-frame rearrangements with V and J assigned. These tables miss some clones; where compared with another copy, unresolved V genes account for less than half of the shortfall, and the remainder is unexplained. A total of 1,400,000 or so clones appear in this sample, about 98.5% of them only once. Roughly 0.36% of the sample goes to the ten largest clones. The sequencing input was naive CD4+ T cells sorted from blood. Explained via the paper, the cell subset or site label denotes: CD45RA+ positively selected. All receptors derive from a man aged 30 to 45 in good health.

The chain carries TRBV28 and TRBJ2-3, with a tentative D call TRBD2 (6 bases). With 2 bases removed from V and 6 bases from J, the gap between germline ends came to 21 bases. This CDR3 contains 17 residues. Germline values: CDR1 MDHEN, CDR2 SYDVKM. The CDR3 DNA reads TGTGCCAGCAGTTTAAGATATTGGGGGAGGTCTTCGGATACGCAGTATTTT. Amino acids: CASSLRYWGRSSDTQYF. The full variable domain, completed using reference TRBV28 and TRBJ2-3, is DVKVTQSSRYLVKRTGEKVFLECVQDMDHENMFWYRQDPGLGLRLIYFSYDVKMKEKGDIPEGYSVSREKKERFSLILESASTNQTSMYLCASSLRYWGRSSDTQYFGPGTRLTVL.

The chain combines TRBV5-4 with TRBJ1-1; D is unresolved. V shed 0 bases and J shed 1 base, with 7 bases lying between them. The germline V gene encodes CDR1 SGHNT and CDR2 YYREEE (reference sequence). This CDR3 region has 14 residues. CDR3 protein: CASSLVGPNTEAFF. The CDR3 bases are TGTGCCAGCAGCTTGGTAGGCCCGAACACTGAAGCTTTCTTT.

V is TRBV28 and J is TRBJ1-1; 8 positions match TRBD1. Unmatched junction bases numbered 3, after V lost 5 bases and J lost 1 base. In germline, CDR1 is MDHEN, CDR2 SYDVKM. This CDR3 spans 14 amino acids. The CDR3 is CASSDRGTNTEAFF. The CDR3 DNA is TGTGCCAGCAGTGACAGGGGTACGAACACTGAAGCTTTCTTT.

The rearrangement uses TRBV13 and TRBJ2-5; a weak D match, TRBD1 (7 bases). In germline, CDR1 is PRHDT, CDR2 FYEKMQ (reference sequence). The CDR3 has 16 amino acids. V lost 5 bases and J lost 4, with 20 bases in between. Written as DNA, the CDR3 is TGTGCCAGCAGCCGAAGAAAGACAGGGCGGGGAGAGACCCAGTACTTC. This gives the protein CASSRRKTGRGETQYF.

This rearrangement joins TRBV18 to TRBJ2-2; D not resolved. Trimming took 0 bases from V and 0 from J, leaving 11 bases between them. CDR1 and CDR2 (germline): KGHSH, LQKENI. This CDR3 region has 17 residues. This CDR3 is CASSPPPPPANTGELFF. CDR3 coding DNA: TGTGCCAGCTCACCACCTCCACCACCAGCGAACACCGGGGAGCTGTTTTTT.

The chain combines TRBV9 with TRBJ2-5, with TRBD2 as a possible D gene (6 bases). Germline-derived CDR1 and CDR2 are SGDLS and YYNGEE. V lost 1 base, J lost 2 bases, and 9 bases lay in between. The CDR3 consists of 14 residues. The CDR3 sequence is CASSVLGLQETQYF. The CDR3 nucleotides are TGTGCCAGCAGCGTATTGGGACTTCAAGAGACCCAGTACTTC.

Notes on this clone: Other DNA sequences in this specimen translate into the identical CDR3. This chain joins TRBV6-5 and TRBJ2-5; D unclear. CDR1 and CDR2 (germline): MNHEY, SVGAGI. The CDR3 is made up of 13 amino acids. V was clipped by 0 bases and J by 3 bases, with 5 bases between them. Written as DNA, the CDR3 is TGTGCCAGCAGTTACTCGCCGGAAGAGACCCAGTACTTC. This encodes CASSYSPEETQYF.

As DNA, the CDR3 is TGTGCCAGCAGCCAAGATTTAGGGACTAGGTTTTCCTACGAGCAGTACTTC. Amino acid sequence: CASSQDLGTRFSYEQYF. The chain joins TRBV4-2 to TRBJ2-7, with TRBD2 matching over 8 bases. V dropped 0 bases and J dropped 1; count of bases not matched to a gene: 8. This CDR3 has 17 amino acids. Germline CDR1 LGHNA, CDR2 YNFKEQ.

V gene TRBV25-1 combines with J gene TRBJ2-3; D may be TRBD1 (6 bases). Germline-derived CDR1 and CDR2 are MGHDK and SYGVNS. The CDR3 contains 13 residues. Trimming cost V 9 bases and J 5 bases, with 15 bases left between them. The CDR3 spells CASLTGSGDTQYF. In DNA form, the CDR3 reads TGTGCCAGTCTGACAGGCTCTGGAGATACGCAGTATTTT. Full variable domain (missing parts from reference TRBV25-1 and TRBJ2-3): EADIYQTPRYLVIGTGKKITLECSQTMGHDKMYWYQQDPGMELHLIHYSYGVNSTEKGDLSSESTVSRIRTEHFPLTLESARPSHTSQYLCASLTGSGDTQYFGPGTRLTVL.

The table lists this clone with a count of one. The chain carries TRBV9 and TRBJ2-7; perhaps TRBD1 as D (6 bases). Germline V gives CDR1 SGDLS, CDR2 YYNGEE. This CDR3 is 16 amino acids long. The V end lost 0 bases, the J end lost 2 bases, and 15 bases lay between the germline ends. The CDR3, as DNA: TGTGCCAGCAGCGTAGCTCCTGGGACAAGGACCTACGAGCAGTACTTC. The encoded protein is CASSVAPGTRTYEQYF.